This T cell receptor (beta chain) was sequenced during a study of beta chain features in type 1 diabetes. Study results and limitations: Patients with type 1 diabetes showed fewer VDJ junction insertions and more deletions. Shorter TCRB CDR3s, moderately but significantly so, marked every one of the four CD4+ subsets in Type 1 diabetes patients.

There are a few counts of this clone. Antigen: not known. Sequenced material consisted of expressed TCRB transcripts (all of the isolated RNA was reverse transcribed). Deep immunoSEQ sequencing covered naive, central memory and regulatory T cell samples. Some clones are missing from TCRdb's copy, which holds only in-frame ones; the method was immunoSEQ multiplex PCR. The sample has around 300,000 clones, approximately 15% seen once. Deletions cut 2 bases from V and 1 base from J, with 5 bases between. CDR3 size: 13 residues. Per germline, CDR1 SGHTA and CDR2 FQGNSA. This sequence joins TRBV7-2 and TRBJ1-1; D not resolved. What was sequenced was central memory CD4+ T cells from blood. The TCR originated in a man aged 25-45 years in good health. The CDR3 nucleotides are TGTGCCAGCAGCTTATTGCCGAACACTGAAGCTTTCTTT. The encoded protein is CASSLLPNTEAFF.